This T cell receptor beta chain was captured by sequencing in a study of regulatory T cells in long-lasting Graves disease. General study points: Few sampled subjects may have lowered accuracy.

Germline lookup yields CDR1 MDHEN and CDR2 SYDVKM. The CDR3 has 14 amino acids. V lost 4 bases and J 2 bases, leaving 12 bases between the germline ends. This clonotype has ten or more counts. Its antigen is not identified. The time point is: newly diagnosed GD, antithyroid drugs for less than 3 months. The TCR library used RNA extracted from PBMCs. Relying on iRepertoire HTBI primers and Arm-PCR of CDR3 regions, the team built TCR beta libraries. Each CDR3 protein is one row after TCRdb ran MiXCR on the multiplex PCR reads. The repertoire holds some 350,000 distinct CDR3 sequences, with about 17% as singletons. This sample was also put to use in a study of T cells in Graves' hyperthyroidism and ophthalmopathy.

The origin of this receptor is a woman under 30 with Graves disease. Sequencing used peripheral blood mononuclear cells (PBMCs), obtained at new diagnosis, from a patient treated with antithyroid drugs. The chain is built from TRBV28 and TRBJ2-7; a possible D gene is TRBD1 (6 bases). The chain's CDR3 is CASSSGTLAYEQYF. CDR3 sequence (DNA): TGTGCCAGCAGTTCCGGGACACTGGCCTACGAGCAGTACTTC. The complete variable domain, with remaining parts taken from reference TRBV28 and TRBJ2-7, reads DVKVTQSSRYLVKRTGEKVFLECVQDMDHENMFWYRQDPGLGLRLIYFSYDVKMKEKGDIPEGYSVSREKKERFSLILESASTNQTSMYLCASSSGTLAYEQYFGPGTRLTVT.